These T cell receptor beta chains were read from a single sample in a study of beta chain features in type 1 diabetes. The protocol was immunoSEQ multiplex PCR, while the TCRdb copy is restricted to in-frame clones and leaves out a portion. Among about 640,000 clones listed, roughly an eighth were seen once. The material sequenced was naive CD4+ T cells from blood. The source of these receptors is a man aged 25 to 40 with type 1 diabetes. The CDR3 runs from the conserved cysteine through the conserved F or W. Size tells how often a clone was seen (once, few, many) or the class of an expanded clone, and some rows leave it out.

size,V,J,CDR3
few,TRBV28,TRBJ1-5,CASWGPTGGPQHF
-,TRBV19,TRBJ2-3,CASSLRRRGAGDTQYF
few,TRBV5-4,TRBJ2-6,CASSLGFSSGANVLTF
few,TRBV6-5,TRBJ2-7,CASSYSTGGEQYF
few,TRBV5-6,TRBJ1-1,CASSSEARNTEAFF
few,TRBV21-1,TRBJ2-1,CASSLAEEIYNEQFF
-,TRBV18,TRBJ1-5,CASSPRTGEFDQPQHF
few,TRBV7-2,TRBJ2-1,CASSSSGLAGYEQFF
-,TRBV6-5,TRBJ1-3,CASSPGQAGNTIYF
few,TRBV4-1,TRBJ1-1,CASSQDKATEAFF
few,TRBV28,TRBJ2-3,CASSLGLAGDSDTQYF
few,TRBV14,TRBJ2-5,CASSPRQGEETQYF
few,TRBV7-8,TRBJ1-2,CASSLVGTGEYGYTF
few,TRBV5-1,TRBJ2-4,CASSQGTGDIQYF
few,TRBV2,TRBJ1-1,CASRSRLAQNTEAFF
few,TRBV19,TRBJ2-2,CASSMLAAANTGELFF
-,TRBV5-6,TRBJ1-1,CASSRLPENGAFF
-,TRBV5-1,TRBJ1-2,CASSSGPSYGYTF
-,TRBV7-9,TRBJ1-1,CASSLGGTTGGDTEAFF
-,TRBV25-1,TRBJ1-2,CATGDGGRDYGYTF
-,TRBV4-3,TRBJ1-6,CASSLAIPGVEGFGSPLHF
-,TRBV29-1,TRBJ2-1,CSVGVSYNEQFF
few,TRBV7-2,TRBJ1-1,CASSLVNTEAFF
few,TRBV9,TRBJ2-1,CASSLPGEDEQFF
-,TRBV7-8,TRBJ2-5,CASSKGTDQETQYF
-,TRBV11-2,TRBJ2-3,CASSTAQGADTQYF
few,TRBV7-9,TRBJ1-1,CASSLDKGPF
-,TRBV11-3,TRBJ2-3,CASRTSWRTDTQYF
-,TRBV29-1,TRBJ2-5,CSVGGGMTGLQETQYF
-,TRBV7-2,TRBJ1-2,CASSLAMGTGGNGYTF
few,TRBV7-3,TRBJ1-6,CASSLTGNSPLHF
-,TRBV7-2,TRBJ2-3,CASSQGMDTQYF
few,TRBV18,TRBJ2-5,CASSQGLETQYF
-,TRBV9,TRBJ1-2,CASSAYGGAYGYTF
-,TRBV11-2,TRBJ2-3,CASSLGSPGQGQTDTQYF
-,TRBV11-2,TRBJ2-6,CASSLGQGGANVLTF
once,TRBV6-1,TRBJ2-5,CASSEQGGRETQYF
-,TRBV14,TRBJ1-1,CASSPDLVGTEAFF
-,TRBV7-9,TRBJ1-6,CASTEGGSSLNSPLHF
few,TRBV11-1,TRBJ2-3,CASSFRGTDTQYF
-,TRBV11-2,TRBJ2-1,CASSPGGYEQFF
few,TRBV6-1,TRBJ2-5,CASNLSGAETQYF
few,TRBV9,TRBJ2-2,CASSVRVGSQELFF
few,TRBV27,TRBJ2-7,CASSSAGTGWGYEQYF
-,TRBV10-3,TRBJ1-2,CAISEGTVDYGYTF
few,TRBV5-1,TRBJ1-5,CASSLDRGRDQPQHF
few,TRBV18,TRBJ2-7,CASSEGQPYEQYF